The rows below give T cell receptor beta chains drawn from one sample of a study of CD8+ T cells in alopecia areata. Data came from immunoSEQ multiplex PCR; TCRdb stores just in-frame clones and leaves some out. The repertoire holds around 300,000 clones, roughly 60% seen once, with 0.75% to 0.95% in the top ten. Material: CD4+ T cells sorted from blood, obtained at approximately week 52, from a patient treated with tofacitinib. The origin of the receptors is a human donor with alopecia areata. Each CDR3 is given with its conserved first and last residue. A D gene is named only where the DNA matches it firmly. Rows give clone size only sometimes, using once, few, many, or a class for an expanded clone.

CDR3,DNA,V,D,J,size
CASTRGQGFTGELFF,TGTGCCAGCACCAGAGGCCAGGGATTTACCGGGGAGCTGTTTTTT,TRBV25-1,-,TRBJ2-2,-
CASSVGHSYEQYF,TGTGCCAGCAGCGTGGGACACTCCTACGAGCAGTACTTC,TRBV9,-,TRBJ2-7,once
CSVVASGGRTQYF,TGCAGCGTTGTCGCTAGCGGGGGCCGCACCCAGTACTTC,TRBV29-1,TRBD2,TRBJ2-5,few
CASSQYPAGGQETQYF,TGCGCCAGCAGTCAATATCCGGCAGGGGGACAAGAGACCCAGTACTTC,TRBV23-1,TRBD1,TRBJ2-5,-
CAWSVRRESQPQHF,TGTGCCTGGAGTGTCCGCAGGGAAAGTCAGCCCCAGCATTTT,TRBV30,-,TRBJ1-5,few
CASSVEGEPGANVLTF,TGTGCCAGCAGCGTAGAAGGGGAGCCTGGGGCCAACGTCCTGACTTTC,TRBV9,-,TRBJ2-6,-
CASSRPSGSPPLHF,TGTGCCAGCAGCCGACCTTCAGGGTCTCCACCCCTCCACTTT,TRBV5-5,-,TRBJ1-6,-
CAAGGDSGANVLTF,TGTGCCGCGGGAGGGGACTCTGGGGCCAACGTCCTGACTTTC,TRBV6-5,TRBD2,TRBJ2-6,few
CASSDGPTFSGANVLTF,TGTGCCAGCAGCGACGGACCGACATTTTCTGGGGCCAACGTCCTGACTTTC,TRBV25-1,-,TRBJ2-6,-
CAWRQGAKNTEAFF,TGTGCCTGGAGACAGGGGGCTAAGAACACTGAAGCTTTCTTT,TRBV30,TRBD1,TRBJ1-1,once
CAWSEAGYEQYF,TGTGCCTGGAGCGAAGCGGGTTACGAGCAGTACTTC,TRBV30,-,TRBJ2-7,-
CASSYLEETQYF,TGTGCCAGCAGTTATCTAGAGGAGACCCAGTACTTC,TRBV6-6,-,TRBJ2-5,-
CASGEYGETQYF,TGTGCCAGTGGGGAGTACGGAGAGACCCAGTACTTC,TRBV27,-,TRBJ2-5,few
CASSMWGGSSYNEQFF,TGTGCCAGTAGTATGTGGGGGGGTAGCTCCTACAATGAGCAGTTCTTC,TRBV19,TRBD2,TRBJ2-1,-
CASSYRLGTDTQYF,TGTGCCAGCAGTTACCGGCTAGGGACAGATACGCAGTATTTT,TRBV6-5,-,TRBJ2-3,-
CASSPGQGQEQYF,TGTGCCAGCAGCCCAGGACAGGGCCAGGAGCAGTACTTC,TRBV7-3,TRBD1,TRBJ2-7,-
CASSLGQGDGTEAFF,TGTGCCAGCAGCCTCGGACAGGGTGACGGCACTGAAGCTTTCTTT,TRBV4-2,TRBD1,TRBJ1-1,once
CASSVATGTGELFF,TGTGCCAGCAGCGTAGCAACGGGCACCGGGGAGCTGTTTTTT,TRBV9,-,TRBJ2-2,-
CASSTTGSIYNSPLHF,TGTGCCAGCAGCACCACAGGGTCGATCTATAATTCACCCCTCCACTTT,TRBV7-9,-,TRBJ1-6,few
CSVSTTGTNYEQYF,TGCAGCGTTTCCACAACCGGGACAAACTACGAGCAGTACTTC,TRBV29-1,-,TRBJ2-7,-
CASSPGYRAENEKLFF,TGCGCCAGCAGCCCGGGATACAGGGCTGAGAATGAAAAACTGTTTTTT,TRBV5-1,-,TRBJ1-4,few
CASSQKTSGGPETQYF,TGTGCCAGCAGCCAAAAGACTAGCGGGGGGCCGGAGACCCAGTACTTC,TRBV4-2,TRBD2,TRBJ2-5,-
CASSVDVRDYEQYF,TGTGCCAGCAGCGTAGATGTCAGAGACTACGAGCAGTACTTC,TRBV9,-,TRBJ2-7,-
CASSSPGRAFF,TGTGCCAGCAGCTCCCCGGGACGAGCTTTCTTT,TRBV7-9,-,TRBJ1-1,-
CAWSLQGRQFF,TGTGCCTGGAGCCTACAGGGAAGACAGTTCTTC,TRBV30,-,TRBJ2-1,-
CASSEYGGNEKLFF,TGTGCCAGCAGTGAATACGGGGGTAATGAAAAACTGTTTTTT,TRBV25-1,-,TRBJ1-4,-
CASRRGQLYNEQFF,TGTGCCAGCAGGCGGGGACAGCTATACAATGAGCAGTTCTTC,TRBV13,-,TRBJ2-1,few
CAWSDRGGQPQHF,TGTGCCTGGTCGGACAGAGGCGGTCAGCCCCAGCATTTT,TRBV30,-,TRBJ1-5,once
CASSQEGGSNSPLHF,TGTGCCAGCAGCCAAGAGGGGGGCAGTAATTCACCCCTCCACTTT,TRBV4-2,-,TRBJ1-6,-
CAWSQRLAGSYEQYF,TGTGCCTGGAGTCAAAGACTAGCGGGGTCCTACGAGCAGTACTTC,TRBV30,TRBD2,TRBJ2-7,-
CASSLLGRTTQETQYF,TGTGCCAGCAGTCTCCTCGGACGGACCACCCAAGAGACCCAGTACTTC,TRBV27,-,TRBJ2-5,-
CASSGQGRSETQYF,TGTGCCAGCAGCGGACAGGGGAGATCAGAGACCCAGTACTTC,TRBV9,TRBD1,TRBJ2-5,-
CSAFRGEKLFF,TGCAGTGCTTTCAGGGGGGAAAAACTGTTTTTT,TRBV20-1,TRBD1,TRBJ1-4,-
CASSLKETQYF,TGTGCCAGCAGTTTAAAAGAGACCCAGTACTTC,TRBV25-1,-,TRBJ2-5,-
CASSLAGTSRYEQYF,TGTGCCAGCAGCTTAGCCGGGACTAGTAGGTACGAGCAGTACTTC,TRBV7-9,TRBD2,TRBJ2-7,-
CASSLEAFSSYEQYF,TGTGCCAGCAGCTTAGAGGCTTTCAGCTCCTACGAGCAGTACTTC,TRBV7-2,-,TRBJ2-7,few
CASSQRAYEQYF,TGTGCCAGCAGCCAGCGGGCCTACGAGCAGTACTTC,TRBV7-2,-,TRBJ2-7,-
CASSSYGTGPDEQYF,TGTGCCAGCAGCTCCTACGGGACCGGGCCTGACGAGCAGTACTTC,TRBV7-9,-,TRBJ2-7,-
CAWSPLAGISMDTQYF,TGTGCCTGGAGCCCGTTAGCGGGGATAAGTATGGATACGCAGTATTTT,TRBV30,TRBD2,TRBJ2-3,-
CASSLLAGATDTQYF,TGTGCCAGCAGCTTACTAGCGGGGGCCACAGATACGCAGTATTTT,TRBV7-8,TRBD2,TRBJ2-3,few
CAWGQGAPETQYF,TGTGCCTGGGGTCAGGGGGCCCCAGAGACCCAGTACTTC,TRBV30,TRBD1,TRBJ2-5,-
CASSLINEQFF,TGTGCCAGCAGCTTAATAAATGAGCAGTTCTTC,TRBV7-2,-,TRBJ2-1,few
CASSFFPDRHTSGANVLTF,TGTGCCAGCAGCTTTTTTCCGGACAGGCATACCTCTGGGGCCAACGTCCTGACTTTC,TRBV5-6,TRBD1,TRBJ2-6,-
CASSQDRDGYSPLHF,TGCGCCAGCAGCCAAGATCGGGACGGATATTCACCCCTCCACTTT,TRBV4-1,-,TRBJ1-6,few
CASSLARSHNSPLHF,TGTGCCAGCAGCTTAGCGCGCAGTCATAATTCACCCCTCCACTTT,TRBV7-2,-,TRBJ1-6,few
CASSVGTGENSPLHF,TGTGCCAGCAGCGTAGGGACCGGGGAGAATTCACCCCTCCACTTT,TRBV9,-,TRBJ1-6,-
CASSLSGPLEGEQYF,TGTGCCAGCAGCTTATCGGGGCCCCTTGAGGGCGAGCAGTACTTC,TRBV11-2,-,TRBJ2-7,many
CASSQAGNTGELFF,TGTGCCAGCAGCCAAGCTGGAAACACCGGGGAGCTGTTTTTT,TRBV7-3,-,TRBJ2-2,-
CSVEIQLETQYF,TGCAGCGTTGAAATACAGTTGGAGACCCAGTACTTC,TRBV29-1,-,TRBJ2-5,-
CAWTSMDSLNTEAFF,TGTGCCTGGACCTCGATGGACAGCTTAAACACTGAAGCTTTCTTT,TRBV30,-,TRBJ1-1,once
CAIGTSGSETQYF,TGTGCCATCGGGACTAGCGGGTCCGAGACCCAGTACTTC,TRBV10-3,TRBD2,TRBJ2-5,-
CAISPTERGGNTQYF,TGTGCCATCAGTCCCACGGAAAGGGGAGGGAATACGCAGTATTTT,TRBV10-3,TRBD2,TRBJ2-3,-
CASSSWGGSYNEQFF,TGTGCCAGCAGCTCCTGGGGGGGCTCCTACAATGAGCAGTTCTTC,TRBV7-3,TRBD2,TRBJ2-1,few
CAISGTGRNSPLHF,TGTGCCATCAGTGGGACAGGGAGAAATTCACCCCTCCACTTT,TRBV10-3,TRBD1,TRBJ1-6,-
CASSQDARDTGELFF,TGCGCCAGCAGCCAAGATGCTAGGGACACCGGGGAGCTGTTTTTT,TRBV4-3,-,TRBJ2-2,-
CSVVAGASYEQYF,TGCAGCGTTGTGGCAGGGGCCTCCTACGAGCAGTACTTC,TRBV29-1,-,TRBJ2-7,few
CASSPGGYNSPLHF,TGTGCCAGCAGCCCTGGGGGATATAATTCACCCCTCCACTTT,TRBV5-6,-,TRBJ1-6,-
CASSLGGQPFDEQYF,TGTGCCAGCAGCTTAGGGGGACAGCCGTTTGACGAGCAGTACTTC,TRBV7-2,TRBD1,TRBJ2-7,-
CASSSPTGGSTDTQYF,TGTGCCAGCAGCTCCCCCACGGGGGGAAGCACAGATACGCAGTATTTT,TRBV11-2,TRBD2,TRBJ2-3,-
CSVKQGGGMNTEAFF,TGCAGCGTCAAACAAGGGGGCGGAATGAACACTGAAGCTTTCTTT,TRBV29-1,TRBD1,TRBJ1-1,-